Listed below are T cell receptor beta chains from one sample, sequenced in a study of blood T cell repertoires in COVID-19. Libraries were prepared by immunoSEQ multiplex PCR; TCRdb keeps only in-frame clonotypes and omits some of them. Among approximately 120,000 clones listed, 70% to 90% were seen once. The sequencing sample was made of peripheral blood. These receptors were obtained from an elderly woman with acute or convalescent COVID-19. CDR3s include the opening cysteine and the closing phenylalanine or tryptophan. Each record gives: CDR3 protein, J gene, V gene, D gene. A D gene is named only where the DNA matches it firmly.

CDR3aa: CASSEPGGYEQYF
j_gene: TRBJ2-7
v_gene: TRBV25-1
d_gene: TRBD1

CDR3aa: CASSIGRGPYNEQFF
j_gene: TRBJ2-1
v_gene: TRBV19
d_gene: NA

CDR3aa: CASSHLYNEKLFF
j_gene: TRBJ1-4
v_gene: TRBV3-1/TRBV3-2
d_gene: NA

CDR3aa: CASSYSVEKPQHF
j_gene: TRBJ1-5
v_gene: TRBV6-5
d_gene: NA

CDR3aa: CASNRDIYQPQHF
j_gene: TRBJ1-5
v_gene: TRBV6-5
d_gene: NA

CDR3aa: CASRKGGNTYEQYF
j_gene: TRBJ2-7
v_gene: TRBV28
d_gene: NA

CDR3aa: CASSPVSSVSYNEQFF
j_gene: TRBJ2-1
v_gene: TRBV19
d_gene: NA

CDR3aa: CASSPRQGTALRQYF
j_gene: TRBJ2-7
v_gene: TRBV19
d_gene: TRBD1

CDR3aa: CASRPGVYNTEAFF
j_gene: TRBJ1-1
v_gene: TRBV27
d_gene: NA

CDR3aa: CASSLGGTGFTDTQYF
j_gene: TRBJ2-3
v_gene: TRBV7-2
d_gene: TRBD1

CDR3aa: CASSLSIPGAEKLFF
j_gene: TRBJ1-4
v_gene: TRBV28
d_gene: NA

CDR3aa: CASSLASDSYNSPLHF
j_gene: TRBJ1-6
v_gene: TRBV5-1
d_gene: NA

CDR3aa: CASSRDRNLQETQYF
j_gene: TRBJ2-5
v_gene: TRBV2
d_gene: TRBD1

CDR3aa: CASSPQGVDEQFF
j_gene: TRBJ2-1
v_gene: TRBV5-1
d_gene: TRBD1

CDR3aa: CASSVSPNQPQHF
j_gene: TRBJ1-5
v_gene: TRBV2
d_gene: NA

CDR3aa: CASSILGMPNNQPQHF
j_gene: TRBJ1-5
v_gene: TRBV19
d_gene: NA

CDR3aa: CASSDDGGEYNEQFF
j_gene: TRBJ2-1
v_gene: TRBV6-1
d_gene: TRBD2

CDR3aa: CASLRAQPGDTQYF
j_gene: TRBJ2-3
v_gene: TRBV5-1
d_gene: NA

CDR3aa: CASSLERHSGSGGYTF
j_gene: TRBJ1-2
v_gene: TRBV7-9
d_gene: NA

CDR3aa: CASSKTGTGANSPLHF
j_gene: TRBJ1-6
v_gene: TRBV2
d_gene: TRBD1

CDR3aa: CASSVDSYSYEQYF
j_gene: TRBJ2-7
v_gene: TRBV9
d_gene: NA

CDR3aa: CASSLGTSVYYEQYF
j_gene: TRBJ2-7
v_gene: TRBV11-2
d_gene: TRBD2

CDR3aa: CASSPGGLYNEQFF
j_gene: TRBJ2-1
v_gene: TRBV4-2
d_gene: NA

CDR3aa: CASSQQGIRDNEQFF
j_gene: TRBJ2-1
v_gene: TRBV2
d_gene: TRBD1

CDR3aa: CASSHRTGAYEQYF
j_gene: TRBJ2-7
v_gene: TRBV5-6
d_gene: TRBD1

CDR3aa: CASKLTEGYNEQFF
j_gene: TRBJ2-1
v_gene: TRBV19
d_gene: NA

CDR3aa: CASSPPGGAGGNTEAFF
j_gene: TRBJ1-1
v_gene: TRBV18
d_gene: TRBD1

CDR3aa: CAIRLTGVQEQYF
j_gene: TRBJ2-7
v_gene: TRBV10-3
d_gene: TRBD1

CDR3aa: CASSQEPAGTQYF
j_gene: TRBJ2-3
v_gene: TRBV4-1
d_gene: NA

CDR3aa: CASRVDGTGNSPLHF
j_gene: TRBJ1-6
v_gene: TRBV6-5
d_gene: TRBD1

CDR3aa: CASSLVAGNTEAFF
j_gene: TRBJ1-1
v_gene: TRBV11-1
d_gene: NA

CDR3aa: CASSVRGSSGANVLTF
j_gene: TRBJ2-6
v_gene: TRBV19
d_gene: TRBD1

CDR3aa: CASSEDSYSNQPQHF
j_gene: TRBJ1-5
v_gene: TRBV6-4
d_gene: NA

CDR3aa: CASSLWSSYNSPLHF
j_gene: TRBJ1-6
v_gene: TRBV27
d_gene: NA

CDR3aa: CATKFGTSSTDTQYF
j_gene: TRBJ2-3
v_gene: TRBV5-1
d_gene: TRBD2

CDR3aa: CASSRGLGTEAFF
j_gene: TRBJ1-1
v_gene: TRBV2
d_gene: TRBD1